What follows describes a single T cell receptor (beta chain). From RNA transcripts, TCR beta CDR3 regions were amplified. HTBI primers were used for first-round RT-PCR of the TCR CDR3. TCRdb used MiXCR to reprocess the multiplex PCR reads, holding one entry per CDR3 protein. This sample carries more than 450,000 distinct CDR3 sequences, about 14% of them seen once, and the ten largest clones take about 14%. These data come from a study of T cells in Graves' hyperthyroidism and ophthalmopathy. As for the study in general: Specimen type is peripheral blood, collected at initial diagnosis prior to any treatment.

No ophthalmopathy progression within 18 months constituted stable Graves' hyperthyroidism. Patients were excluded because of uncontrolled infection, other autoimmune disease, pregnancy or lactation. Trimming took 0 bases from V and 2 from J, leaving 19 bases between them. Germline V gene lookup returns CDR1 MGHRA and CDR2 YSYEKL. This CDR3 contains 19 residues. Material: blood. V usage is TRBV4-1 and J usage is TRBJ2-2; maybe TRBD2 (6 bases). The receptor comes from a woman aged 40 to 50 with Graves' hyperthyroidism. Here the CDR3 DNA reads TGCGCCAGCAGCCAAGATCACGAGGACGGGAGACTAAACACCGGGGAGCTGTTTTTT. Its protein product is CASSQDHEDGRLNTGELFF.